This T cell receptor beta chain derives from a study of T cell changes during pregnancy in multiple sclerosis. TCRdb's table, derived via immunoSEQ multiplex PCR, lists solely in-frame clones and lacks some. The table has about 57,000 clones, 75% to 95% seen once. The material was peripheral blood, obtained after pregnancy. This clonotype was obtained from a female donor in good health, enrolled as a control in a pregnancy study.

CDR3 nucleotides: TGTGCCAGCAGCTTGGCCCCGGATGAGCAGTTCTTC. It codes for CASSLAPDEQFF. J is TRBJ2-1 and V is TRBV5-8; D unresolved. The germline CDR1 and CDR2 sequences are SGHTS and YDEGEE. This CDR3 region has 12 residues. Trimming left V 0 bases short and J 8 bases short, with 6 bases between.